This is a list of T cell receptor beta chains from one sample in a study of siplizumab effects on memory and regulatory T cells. The method was immunoSEQ multiplex PCR; TCRdb's version includes in-frame clones alone and lacks a portion of them. The sample shows over 50,000 clones, roughly 85% of them seen only once. Sequenced sample: memory CD4+ T cells sorted from blood. These receptors were obtained from a human donor in good health. CDR3s include the opening cysteine and the closing phenylalanine or tryptophan. The order of the fields is J gene, V gene, D gene, clone size, CDR3 protein, CDR3 DNA. A D gene is named only where the DNA matches it firmly. Not every row has a clone size; where given, it reads once, few, many or a size class.

j_call: TRBJ1-2
v_call: TRBV5-1
d_call: TRBD1
clone_size: -
cdr3_aa: CASSPPARTGGPGRFFNYGYTF
cdr3_nt: TGCGCCAGCAGCCCCCCCGCAAGGACAGGGGGCCCAGGACGCTTTTTTAACTATGGCTACACCTTC

j_call: TRBJ2-5
v_call: TRBV5-6
d_call: -
clone_size: -
cdr3_aa: CASSLRGTSYQETQYF
cdr3_nt: TGTGCCAGCAGCTTGCGCGGGACATCGTACCAAGAGACCCAGTACTTC

j_call: TRBJ2-7
v_call: TRBV9
d_call: -
clone_size: -
cdr3_aa: CASSVDGGTLSYEQYF
cdr3_nt: TGTGCCAGCAGCGTAGATGGGGGAACCCTTTCTTACGAGCAGTACTTC

j_call: TRBJ2-5
v_call: TRBV6-1
d_call: -
clone_size: -
cdr3_aa: CASGSWSETQYF
cdr3_nt: TGTGCCAGCGGGAGTTGGTCTGAGACCCAGTACTTC

j_call: TRBJ1-2
v_call: TRBV2
d_call: -
clone_size: -
cdr3_aa: CASSGRQTDGYTF
cdr3_nt: TGTGCCAGCAGCGGTAGACAGACGGATGGCTACACCTTC

j_call: TRBJ2-5
v_call: TRBV4-1
d_call: TRBD2
clone_size: -
cdr3_aa: CASSQGRLAGAGEQYF
cdr3_nt: TGCGCCAGCAGCCAAGGTCGGCTAGCGGGAGCTGGAGAGCAGTACTTC

j_call: TRBJ2-5
v_call: TRBV29-1
d_call: TRBD1
clone_size: -
cdr3_aa: CSVTGTGRQETQYF
cdr3_nt: TGCAGCGTGACAGGGACAGGGAGGCAAGAGACCCAGTACTTC

j_call: TRBJ2-2
v_call: TRBV11-3
d_call: TRBD1
clone_size: once
cdr3_aa: CASSQNQGASELFF
cdr3_nt: TGTGCCAGCAGCCAAAACCAGGGGGCAAGTGAGCTGTTTTTT

j_call: TRBJ1-2
v_call: TRBV6-5
d_call: -
clone_size: few
cdr3_aa: CASSYQTDRNGYTF
cdr3_nt: TGTGCCAGCAGTTACCAAACAGACAGGAATGGCTACACCTTC

j_call: TRBJ1-2
v_call: TRBV6-4
d_call: TRBD1
clone_size: -
cdr3_aa: CASSDSGTGSNGYTF
cdr3_nt: TGTGCCAGCAGTGACTCGGGGACAGGGAGTAATGGCTACACCTTC

j_call: TRBJ1-1
v_call: TRBV19
d_call: -
clone_size: few
cdr3_aa: CASSTTGNTEAFF
cdr3_nt: TGTGCCAGTAGTACGACAGGGAACACTGAAGCTTTCTTT

j_call: TRBJ2-4
v_call: TRBV7-2
d_call: -
clone_size: -
cdr3_aa: CASSLSEAKNIQYF
cdr3_nt: TGTGCCAGCAGCTTAAGCGAGGCCAAAAACATTCAGTACTTC

j_call: TRBJ1-1
v_call: TRBV5-4
d_call: -
clone_size: -
cdr3_aa: CASSLAVGMNTEAFF
cdr3_nt: TGTGCCAGCAGCTTGGCCGTGGGGATGAACACTGAAGCTTTCTTT

j_call: TRBJ1-1
v_call: TRBV4-1
d_call: -
clone_size: -
cdr3_aa: CASSDREGPANTEAFF
cdr3_nt: TGCGCCAGCAGCGATAGGGAGGGACCAGCGAACACTGAAGCTTTCTTT

j_call: TRBJ1-3
v_call: TRBV6-1
d_call: -
clone_size: -
cdr3_aa: CASSDWGQGGNTIYF
cdr3_nt: TGTGCCAGCAGTGATTGGGGGCAGGGCGGAAACACCATATATTTT

j_call: TRBJ1-2
v_call: TRBV19
d_call: -
clone_size: once
cdr3_aa: CASSGQRYYGYTF
cdr3_nt: TGTGCCAGTAGCGGACAGCGATACTATGGCTACACCTTC

j_call: TRBJ1-4
v_call: TRBV27
d_call: TRBD1
clone_size: -
cdr3_aa: CASSQTPGNRGGDGKLFF
cdr3_nt: TGTGCCAGCAGTCAGACTCCGGGAAACAGGGGAGGTGATGGAAAACTGTTTTTT

j_call: TRBJ2-3
v_call: TRBV7-2
d_call: TRBD2
clone_size: -
cdr3_aa: CASSRTSGSIENTQYF
cdr3_nt: TGTGCCAGCAGCCGGACTAGCGGGTCGATCGAGAATACGCAGTATTTT

j_call: TRBJ2-4
v_call: TRBV18
d_call: TRBD1
clone_size: few
cdr3_aa: CASSRDRGAKNIQYF
cdr3_nt: TGTGCCAGCTCCCGAGACAGGGGTGCCAAAAACATTCAGTACTTC

j_call: TRBJ2-5
v_call: TRBV4-2
d_call: -
clone_size: -
cdr3_aa: CASSPSGTSQGTQYF
cdr3_nt: TGTGCCAGCAGCCCTTCCGGGACCTCTCAGGGAACCCAGTACTTC

j_call: TRBJ1-6
v_call: TRBV19
d_call: TRBD1
clone_size: -
cdr3_aa: CASSTLPIQGAINSPLHF
cdr3_nt: TGTGCCAGTAGTACGCTGCCGATACAGGGGGCGATAAATTCACCCCTCCACTTT

j_call: TRBJ1-5
v_call: TRBV7-8
d_call: -
clone_size: -
cdr3_aa: CASSLAGGNQPQHF
cdr3_nt: TGTGCCAGCAGCTTAGCTGGCGGTAATCAGCCCCAGCATTTT

j_call: TRBJ1-3
v_call: TRBV7-3
d_call: -
clone_size: -
cdr3_aa: CASSLNSGGNTIYF
cdr3_nt: TGTGCCAGCAGCTTAAATTCAGGAGGAAACACCATATATTTT

j_call: TRBJ2-5
v_call: TRBV5-1
d_call: -
clone_size: -
cdr3_aa: CASSLFNRGETQYF
cdr3_nt: TGCGCCAGCAGCTTGTTTAATCGGGGAGAGACCCAGTACTTC

j_call: TRBJ1-2
v_call: TRBV19
d_call: TRBD1
clone_size: -
cdr3_aa: CASSPEGAGGYTF
cdr3_nt: TGTGCCAGTAGTCCCGAGGGGGCAGGCGGCTACACCTTC

j_call: TRBJ2-5
v_call: TRBV5-1
d_call: -
clone_size: -
cdr3_aa: CASSFDVEQYF
cdr3_nt: TGCGCCAGCAGCTTTGATGTGGAGCAGTACTTC

j_call: TRBJ2-5
v_call: TRBV9
d_call: -
clone_size: -
cdr3_aa: CASSKLNRRGEETQYF
cdr3_nt: TGTGCCAGCAGCAAACTAAACCGCAGGGGCGAGGAGACCCAGTACTTC

j_call: TRBJ1-6
v_call: TRBV4-1
d_call: -
clone_size: -
cdr3_aa: CASSQWRENSPLHF
cdr3_nt: TGCGCCAGCAGCCAATGGAGGGAGAATTCACCCCTCCACTTT

j_call: TRBJ2-4
v_call: TRBV7-2
d_call: TRBD2
clone_size: -
cdr3_aa: CASSLVRSGSSKNIQYF
cdr3_nt: TGTGCCAGCAGCTTAGTACGTAGCGGGAGTTCCAAAAACATTCAGTACTTC

j_call: TRBJ1-1
v_call: TRBV5-6
d_call: TRBD1
clone_size: once
cdr3_aa: CASSVWGPGQGATEAFF
cdr3_nt: TGTGCCAGCAGCGTGTGGGGACCGGGACAGGGGGCTACTGAAGCTTTCTTT

j_call: TRBJ2-7
v_call: TRBV18
d_call: TRBD1
clone_size: few
cdr3_aa: CASSRSTGELYEQYF
cdr3_nt: TGTGCCAGCTCACGTTCGACAGGGGAACTTTACGAGCAGTACTTC

j_call: TRBJ2-3
v_call: TRBV6-1
d_call: -
clone_size: -
cdr3_aa: CASSGQTGADTQYF
cdr3_nt: TGTGCCAGCAGTGGACAGACGGGCGCAGATACGCAGTATTTT

j_call: TRBJ1-1
v_call: TRBV5-1
d_call: -
clone_size: -
cdr3_aa: CASSLQGQNTEAFF
cdr3_nt: TGCGCCAGCAGCCTACAGGGACAGAACACTGAAGCTTTCTTT

j_call: TRBJ2-7
v_call: TRBV11-2
d_call: -
clone_size: once
cdr3_aa: CASSIRLPGTMFREQYF
cdr3_nt: TGTGCCAGCAGTATCCGATTACCGGGCACTATGTTCCGCGAGCAGTACTTC

j_call: TRBJ2-2
v_call: TRBV19
d_call: -
clone_size: -
cdr3_aa: CASSIIQGRTGELFF
cdr3_nt: TGTGCCAGTAGTATCATTCAGGGTAGGACCGGGGAGCTGTTTTTT

j_call: TRBJ1-1
v_call: TRBV29-1
d_call: -
clone_size: -
cdr3_aa: CSVYRDQATEAFF
cdr3_nt: TGCAGCGTGTACAGGGATCAAGCCACTGAAGCTTTCTTT

j_call: TRBJ2-7
v_call: TRBV15
d_call: -
clone_size: -
cdr3_aa: CATRPRGAYEQYF
cdr3_nt: TGTGCCACCAGACCGCGCGGTGCCTACGAGCAGTACTTC

j_call: TRBJ1-5
v_call: TRBV18
d_call: -
clone_size: medium-sized
cdr3_aa: CASSPPSTSSNQPQHF
cdr3_nt: TGTGCCAGCTCACCACCCTCAACTTCGAGCAATCAGCCCCAGCATTTT

j_call: TRBJ2-6
v_call: TRBV30
d_call: -
clone_size: once
cdr3_aa: CAWTGAGANVLTF
cdr3_nt: TGTGCCTGGACAGGGGCTGGGGCCAACGTCCTGACTTTC

j_call: TRBJ2-3
v_call: TRBV12-5
d_call: -
clone_size: -
cdr3_aa: CASQQSLMTDTQYF
cdr3_nt: TGTGCTAGTCAACAGAGTCTCATGACAGATACGCAGTATTTT

j_call: TRBJ2-1
v_call: TRBV18
d_call: TRBD2
clone_size: -
cdr3_aa: CASSPPLAGASEQFF
cdr3_nt: TGTGCCAGCTCACCACCCCTAGCGGGAGCTTCTGAGCAGTTCTTC

j_call: TRBJ1-4
v_call: TRBV6-5
d_call: -
clone_size: -
cdr3_aa: CASSYSRSYYDEKLFF
cdr3_nt: TGTGCCAGCAGTTACTCTCGATCGTACTATGATGAAAAACTGTTTTTT

j_call: TRBJ2-2
v_call: TRBV29-1
d_call: -
clone_size: -
cdr3_aa: CSVGASTNTGELFF
cdr3_nt: TGCAGCGTTGGGGCCAGTACCAACACCGGGGAGCTGTTTTTT

j_call: TRBJ2-7
v_call: TRBV18
d_call: -
clone_size: few
cdr3_aa: CASSPNPRGQYF
cdr3_nt: TGTGCCAGCTCACCTAATCCCCGTGGGCAGTACTTC

j_call: TRBJ2-4
v_call: TRBV6-1
d_call: TRBD2
clone_size: -
cdr3_aa: CASREPRGLAGAVDIQYF
cdr3_nt: TGTGCCAGCAGAGAACCCCGCGGACTAGCGGGAGCAGTCGACATTCAGTACTTC

j_call: TRBJ2-4
v_call: TRBV7-6
d_call: TRBD2
clone_size: once
cdr3_aa: CASSTGAGGHTKNIQYF
cdr3_nt: TGTGCCAGCAGCACCGGGGCGGGGGGACATACCAAAAACATTCAGTACTTC

j_call: TRBJ1-2
v_call: TRBV6-5
d_call: -
clone_size: -
cdr3_aa: CASSFGAGDYGYTF
cdr3_nt: -

j_call: TRBJ1-1
v_call: TRBV5-1
d_call: -
clone_size: -
cdr3_aa: CASSLAGGGTEAFF
cdr3_nt: TGCGCCAGCAGCTTGGCCGGGGGAGGAACTGAAGCTTTCTTT

j_call: TRBJ2-2
v_call: TRBV13
d_call: TRBD1
clone_size: -
cdr3_aa: CASSLEYRGPGELFF
cdr3_nt: TGTGCCAGCAGCTTAGAGTACAGGGGGCCCGGGGAGCTGTTTTTT

j_call: TRBJ1-2
v_call: TRBV4-2
d_call: TRBD1
clone_size: -
cdr3_aa: CASSLGQGTDGYTF
cdr3_nt: TGTGCCAGCAGCTTAGGACAGGGAACCGATGGCTACACCTTC

j_call: TRBJ1-6
v_call: TRBV12-5
d_call: -
clone_size: -
cdr3_aa: CASGRGVGDHNSPLHF
cdr3_nt: TGTGCTAGTGGACGGGGGGTCGGGGACCATAATTCACCCCTCCACTTT

j_call: TRBJ2-2
v_call: TRBV19
d_call: TRBD1
clone_size: -
cdr3_aa: CASSGTGRNTGELFF
cdr3_nt: TGTGCCAGTAGTGGGACAGGGAGGAACACCGGGGAGCTGTTTTTT

j_call: TRBJ1-1
v_call: TRBV30
d_call: -
clone_size: -
cdr3_aa: CAWSSSGTEAFF
cdr3_nt: TGTGCCTGGAGTTCTTCAGGCACTGAAGCTTTCTTT